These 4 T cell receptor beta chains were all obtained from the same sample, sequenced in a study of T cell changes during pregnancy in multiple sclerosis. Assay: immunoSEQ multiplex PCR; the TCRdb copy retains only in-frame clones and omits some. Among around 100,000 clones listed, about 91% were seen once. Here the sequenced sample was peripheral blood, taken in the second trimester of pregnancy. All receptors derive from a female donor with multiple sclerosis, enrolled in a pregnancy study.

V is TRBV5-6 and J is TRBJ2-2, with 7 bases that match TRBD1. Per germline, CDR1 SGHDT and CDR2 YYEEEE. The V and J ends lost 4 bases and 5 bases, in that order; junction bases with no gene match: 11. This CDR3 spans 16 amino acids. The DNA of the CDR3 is TGTGCCAGCAGCCACTTACAGGGGATCGGGACCGGGGAGCTGTTTTTT. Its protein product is CASSHLQGIGTGELFF.

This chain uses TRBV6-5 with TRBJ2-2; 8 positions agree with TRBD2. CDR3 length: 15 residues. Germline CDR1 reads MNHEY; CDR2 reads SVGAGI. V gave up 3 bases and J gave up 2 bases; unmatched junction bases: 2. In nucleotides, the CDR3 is TGTGCCAGCAGTTATAGCGGGACAAACACCGGGGAGCTGTTTTTT. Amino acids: CASSYSGTNTGELFF.

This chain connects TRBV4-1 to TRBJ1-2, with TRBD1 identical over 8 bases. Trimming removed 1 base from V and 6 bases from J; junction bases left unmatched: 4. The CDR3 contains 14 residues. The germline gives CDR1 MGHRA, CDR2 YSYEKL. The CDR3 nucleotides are TGCGCCAGCAGCCAAGCAGGGGGCGCAAATGGCTACACCTTC. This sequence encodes CASSQAGGANGYTF.

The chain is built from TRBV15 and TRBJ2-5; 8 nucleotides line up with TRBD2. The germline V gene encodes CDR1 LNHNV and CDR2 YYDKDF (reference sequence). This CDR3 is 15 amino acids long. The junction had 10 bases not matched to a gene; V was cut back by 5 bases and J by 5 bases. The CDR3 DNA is TGTGCCACCAGCCGTATCGGAGCGGGAGAGGAGACCCAGTACTTC. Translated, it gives CATSRIGAGEETQYF. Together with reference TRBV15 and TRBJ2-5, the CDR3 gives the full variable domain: DAMVIQNPRYQVTQFGKPVTLSCSQTLNHNVMYWYQQKSSQAPKLLFHYYDKDFNNEADTPDNFQSRRPNTSFCFLDIRSPGLGDTAMYLCATSRIGAGEETQYFGPGTRLLVL.